The 5 T cell receptor beta chains listed next were all sequenced from one sample in a study of blood T cell repertoires in COVID-19 (dated by TCRdb to 2018 to 2020). The library was obtained by the immunoSEQ multiplex PCR assay. TCRdb provides this immuneACCESS table in a form limited to in-frame rearrangements. Some clones are lacking; in checked studies, under half of them reflect an unresolved V gene, and why the rest are absent is not known. Here the sample has over 45,000 clones; 75% to 80% occur a single time. Clones ranked in the top ten supply about 18% of the sample. What was sequenced was peripheral blood. These receptors all stem from a human donor with active or convalescent COVID-19. The donor label of this sample is uncertain.

On this clone: At the DNA level, this CDR3 is encoded by other sequences in the same sample as well. The chain links TRBV3-1 (or the pseudogene TRBV3-2) to TRBJ1-4, with 8 bases aligning to TRBD1. With V trimmed by 4 bases and J by 4 bases, 8 bases remained unmatched. This CDR3 has 16 amino acids. From germline, CDR1 is LGHDT and CDR2 YNNKEL (reference sequence). As DNA, the CDR3 is TGTGCCAGCAGCCCCTTCCGGACAGGGAGTAATGAAAAACTGTTTTTT. It yields the protein CASSPFRTGSNEKLFF.

The chain has TRBV30 and TRBJ1-1; D perhaps matches TRBD1 (5 bases). Per germline, CDR1 GTSNPN and CDR2 SVGIG (reference sequence). The CDR3 contains 15 residues. The CDR3 DNA reads as TGTGCGTCCGGCCGGTCAGGGCACATGAACACTGAAGCTTTCTTT. The encoded protein is CASGRSGHMNTEAFF.

A remark on this clone: The same CDR3 is also encoded by other DNA sequences in this sample. The rearrangement joins TRBV29-1 to TRBJ2-7, with D uncertain. Germline values: CDR1 SQVTM, CDR2 ANQGSEA. The CDR3 runs to 11 residues. V lost 1 base and J 2 bases, leaving 3 bases between the germline ends. CDR3 sequence (DNA): TGCAGCGTTGAAGCAACCTACGAGCAGTACTTC. This gives the protein CSVEATYEQYF.

V usage is TRBV11-2 and J usage is TRBJ2-3; TRBD2 aligns across 11 bases. The CDR3 is 17 residues long. With 6 bases clipped from V and 0 bases from J, the junction kept 8 bases outside the gene matches. Germline lookup yields CDR1 SGHAT and CDR2 FQNNGV. This CDR3 is CASREQLAGDSTDTQYF. The CDR3, as DNA: TGTGCCAGCAGGGAACAACTAGCGGGGGATAGCACAGATACGCAGTATTTT.

The rearrangement links TRBV4-1 to TRBJ2-1; 12 bases are shared with TRBD2. The germline gives CDR1 MGHRA, CDR2 YSYEKL. With 4 bases clipped from V and 6 bases from J, the junction kept 7 bases outside the gene matches. This CDR3 has 16 residues. In DNA, the CDR3 is TGCGCCAGCAGCCCTTCGACTAGCGGGAGCGGCAATGAGCAGTTCTTC. As protein: CASSPSTSGSGNEQFF.